The 7 T cell receptor beta chains below come from one sample, sequenced in a study of response to subunit inactivated influenza vaccine. TCRdb used MiXCR to reprocess the RT-PCR reads, holding one entry per CDR3 protein. The sample carries roughly 790,000 distinct CDR3 sequences, 21% recorded once. The sample in question was PBMCs from blood, obtained 5 days after vaccination. These receptors originate from a man aged 45 to 65 who received an inactivated influenza vaccine.

The rearrangement links TRBV6-1 to TRBJ2-2; 11 bases map to TRBD1. Per the germline V gene, CDR1 is MNHNS and CDR2 is SASEGT. V was clipped by 6 bases and J by 1 base; unmatched bases: 4. The CDR3 is made up of 16 amino acids. CDR3 bases: TGTGCCAGCAGACCGGGACAGGGGGTGAACACCGGGGAGCTGTTTTTT. Translation: CASRPGQGVNTGELFF.

Comment on this clonotype: A read error may produce the germline difference seen at one junction end. This chain connects TRBV3-1 to TRBJ1-1; D is unresolved. Germline V gene lookup returns CDR1 LGHDT and CDR2 YNNKEL (reference sequence). The CDR3 contains 13 residues. The CDR3 loop reads CASSRDHREQRFF. For the CDR3, the DNA is TGTGCCAGCAGCCGAGATCATAGGGAGCAGCGGTTTTTT. Using reference TRBV3-1 and TRBJ1-1 for the parts outside the CDR3, the full variable domain is DTAVSQTPKYLVTQMGNDKSIKCEQNLGHDTMYWYKQDSKKFLKIMFSYNNKELIINETVPNRFSPKSPDKAHLNLHINSLELGDSAVYFCASSRDHREQRFFGQGTRLTVV.

There are a few counts of this clonotype. J is TRBJ1-5 and V is TRBV20-1; possibly TRBD1 for D (6 bases). The CDR3 contains 14 residues. V lost 6 bases to trimming and J lost 6 bases, with 18 bases between them. The germline V gene encodes CDR1 DFQATT and CDR2 SNEGSKA (reference sequence). The chain's CDR3 is CSAGTGTPTQPQHF. CDR3 DNA: TGCAGTGCGGGCACAGGGACGCCAACTCAGCCCCAGCATTTT.

The chain couples TRBV15 to TRBJ1-5; D gene ambiguous. In germline, CDR1 is LNHNV, CDR2 YYDKDF (reference sequence). V was cut by 0 bases and J by 6 bases, with 6 bases left in between. This CDR3 contains 13 residues. The CDR3 spells CATSRDPPQPQHF. CDR3 bases: TGTGCCACCAGCAGAGATCCCCCTCAGCCCCAGCATTTT.

This clonotype has more than one count but fewer than ten. This chain connects TRBV12-3 or TRBV12-4 to TRBJ1-3; 7 nucleotides align to TRBD1. The trim removed 6 bases at V and 2 bases at J, leaving 10 bases unmatched. The CDR3 sequence is 16 residues long. The CDR3, as DNA: TGTGCCAGCAGCCACCCACAGGGGTGGACTGGAAACACCATATATTTT. Translated: CASSHPQGWTGNTIYF.

This clonotype was seen at least ten times. This rearrangement joins TRBV20-1 to TRBJ2-1; D not resolved. CDR1 and CDR2 (germline): DFQATT, SNEGSKA (reference sequence). This CDR3 comprises 13 residues. Deletions cut 5 bases from V and 3 bases from J, with 11 bases between. The CDR3 DNA reads as TGCAGTGCTCTGTCGCCAGGCTACAATGAGCAGTTCTTC. This codes for CSALSPGYNEQFF.

This clonotype was seen only a few times. V usage is TRBV5-1 and J usage is TRBJ2-1; 9 positions match TRBD1. Losses at the gene ends were 4 bases for V and 8 bases for J; bases not matched to a gene: 7. The length of the CDR3 is 14 residues. Germline CDR1 is SGHRS and CDR2 is YFSETQ. The CDR3 DNA reads TGCGCCAGCAGCCGAACAGGGGGCGGGTATGAGCAGTTCTTC. Encoded protein: CASSRTGGGYEQFF.